These 32 T cell receptor beta chains came from one sample sequenced in a study of cytomegalovirus exposure and HLA in healthy donors. The PCR had 60 Vbeta and 13 Jbeta primers. TCRdb keeps only in-frame clones here, not all; method: immunoSEQ multiplex PCR. Here the sample spans about 89,000 clones, roughly 80% being singletons. The sequencing input was PBMCs. The receptors were gathered from a male donor in good health and CMV-seronegative.

This chain connects TRBV9 to TRBJ2-1; 7 nucleotides line up with TRBD1. This CDR3 spans 14 amino acids. With V trimmed by 5 bases and J by 0 bases, 2 bases remained unmatched. Germline CDR1 SGDLS, CDR2 YYNGEE. The CDR3 DNA sequence: TGTGCCAGCAGTCCAGGGGGCTCCTACAATGAGCAGTTCTTC. Its translation: CASSPGGSYNEQFF.

The chain couples TRBV19 to TRBJ1-2; D is uncertain. This CDR3 region has 15 residues. Between the trimmed V and J ends, which lost 10 bases and 1 base, there was a span of 19 bases. From germline, CDR1 is LNHDA and CDR2 SQIVND (reference sequence). The CDR3 DNA reads TGTGCCACTCAGGATACGACGGTTCATAACTATGGCTACACCTTC. Its protein product is CATQDTTVHNYGYTF.

V usage is TRBV7-2 and J usage is TRBJ2-7; D possibly corresponds to TRBD2 (6 bases). CDR1 is SGHTA, CDR2 FQGNSA, per germline. The CDR3 has 13 amino acids. V shed 4 bases and J shed 4 bases, with 11 bases lying between them. The CDR3 region is CASSYGTVYEQYF. The CDR3, as DNA: TGTGCCAGCAGCTATGGGACTGTTTACGAGCAGTACTTC.

The V call is TRBV7-2, the J call TRBJ1-1, with D perhaps TRBD1 (5 bases). Trimming removed 3 bases at V and 0 bases at J, with 11 bases between. The CDR3 covers 15 residues. Looked up from germline, CDR1 is SGHTA and CDR2 is FQGNSA. In DNA form, the CDR3 reads TGTGCCAGCAGCTTTTCGGACAACCTGAACACTGAAGCTTTCTTT. Its protein is CASSFSDNLNTEAFF.

V is TRBV6-5 and J is TRBJ2-1, with D perhaps matching TRBD2 (6 bases). Trimming shortened V by 6 bases and J by 5 bases, and 11 bases separated the two germline ends. Germline assignment: CDR1 MNHEY and CDR2 SVGAGI. The CDR3 has 13 residues. In DNA form, the CDR3 reads TGTGCCAGCAGGGGACCGGGGGACAATGAGCAGTTCTTC. Translated: CASRGPGDNEQFF.

The chain carries TRBV2 and TRBJ1-1; D is ambiguous. The CDR3 runs 16 residues. Looked up from germline, CDR1 is SNHLY and CDR2 is FYNNEI. Trimming removed 3 bases from V and 2 bases from J, with 16 bases in between. The CDR3 sequence is CASSEGQVGLNTEAFF. CDR3 DNA: TGTGCCAGCAGTGAGGGTCAGGTTGGCCTCAACACTGAAGCTTTCTTT.

This chain joins TRBV7-2 and TRBJ2-1; D is ambiguous. The germline CDR1 and CDR2 sequences are SGHTA and FQGNSA. The CDR3 covers 15 residues. Trimming took off 0 bases at V and 0 bases at J, with 6 bases between the two ends. The CDR3 loop reads CASSLAPSSYNEQFF. CDR3 DNA sequence: TGTGCCAGCAGCTTAGCGCCCAGCTCCTACAATGAGCAGTTCTTC.

The rearrangement joins TRBV19 to TRBJ1-1; D is ambiguous. This CDR3 has 15 residues. Trimming left V 10 bases short and J 0 bases short, with 18 bases between. Germline V gene lookup returns CDR1 LNHDA and CDR2 SQIVND (reference sequence). The CDR3 DNA is TGTGCCACTCGCGTATCTTTCCCCATGAACACTGAAGCTTTCTTT. Translated, it gives CATRVSFPMNTEAFF.

V gene TRBV7-2 combines with J gene TRBJ1-2; 8 bases fit TRBD1. The ends lost 4 bases at V and 8 bases at J; junction bases unmatched: 9. The CDR3 consists of 14 residues. Germline V gives CDR1 SGHTA, CDR2 FQGNSA. The CDR3 reads CASSSRQGAEGYTF. Written as DNA, the CDR3 is TGTGCCAGCAGCTCCAGGCAGGGGGCGGAGGGCTACACCTTC.

This chain joins TRBV7-2 and TRBJ2-3; TRBD2 aligns across 13 bases. The germline gives CDR1 SGHTA, CDR2 FQGNSA. The V and J ends lost 1 base and 4 bases, in that order; junction bases with no gene match: 2. The CDR3 contains 16 residues. The CDR3 DNA sequence: TGTGCCAGCAGCTTAGGACTAGCGGGAGGAGCAGATACGCAGTATTTT. Encoded protein: CASSLGLAGGADTQYF. Variable domain in full (rest from reference TRBV7-2 and TRBJ2-3): GAGVSQSPSNKVTEKGKDVELRCDPISGHTALYWYRQSLGQGLEFLIYFQGNSAPDKSGLPSDRFSAERTGGSVSTLTIQRTQQEDSAVYLCASSLGLAGGADTQYFGPGTRLTVL.

V gene TRBV7-9 combines with J gene TRBJ2-7; 7 bases align to TRBD1. The CDR3 consists of 16 residues. V gave up 5 bases and J gave up 0 bases; unmatched junction bases: 10. Per the germline V gene, CDR1 is SEHNR and CDR2 is FQNEAQ (reference sequence). The CDR3 protein is CASSPTLRDSSYEQYF. The CDR3 bases are TGTGCCAGCAGCCCCACTCTCCGGGACAGCTCCTACGAGCAGTACTTC.

V is TRBV9 and J is TRBJ2-3; weak D call: TRBD2 (6 bases). The CDR3 covers 14 residues. Germline V gives CDR1 SGDLS, CDR2 YYNGEE. V was cut by 0 bases and J by 3 bases, with 8 bases left in between. The CDR3 protein is CASSVEGRTDTQYF. The CDR3 region has the DNA TGTGCCAGCAGCGTAGAGGGGAGGACAGATACGCAGTATTTT.

The chain combines TRBV2 with TRBJ2-7, with a possible D match to TRBD2 (6 bases). V was shortened by 8 bases and J by 4 bases, with 18 bases between the two germline ends. This CDR3 comprises 14 residues. CDR1 is SNHLY and CDR2 is FYNNEI in the germline V gene. CDR3 nucleotides: TGTGCCAGCGGACTCGGGGGACCGAAATACGAGCAGTACTTC. Amino acid sequence: CASGLGGPKYEQYF.

V and J are TRBV5-5 and TRBJ2-5, with 14 bases matching TRBD2. The CDR3 runs to 15 residues. Trimming cost V 3 bases and J 5 bases; bases outside gene matches: 3. The germline V gene encodes CDR1 SGHKS and CDR2 YYEKEE (reference sequence). CDR3 bases: TGTGCCAGCAGCTCGGGACTAGCGGGAGCGGAGACCCAGTACTTC. Its protein is CASSSGLAGAETQYF.

The rearrangement uses TRBV6-1 and TRBJ1-2; perhaps TRBD1 as D (5 bases). The germline V gene encodes CDR1 MNHNS and CDR2 SASEGT. With 8 bases removed from V and 3 bases from J, the gap between germline ends came to 19 bases. CDR3 length: 15 residues. The CDR3 DNA reads as TGTGCCAGCGTTCCTGGGGGGGGGACCTACTATGGCTACACCTTC. It yields the protein CASVPGGGTYYGYTF.

The chain couples TRBV28 to TRBJ2-5, with D hard to call. Trimming left V 8 bases short and J 2 bases short, with 3 bases between. This CDR3 contains 10 residues. In germline, CDR1 is MDHEN, CDR2 SYDVKM. CDR3 in amino acids: CASQQETQYF. The CDR3, as DNA: TGTGCCAGCCAACAAGAGACCCAGTACTTC.

The rearrangement links TRBV30 to TRBJ2-7; TRBD2 is a possible D gene (7 bases). Trimming took off 3 bases at V and 4 bases at J, with 16 bases between the two ends. Germline values: CDR1 GTSNPN, CDR2 SVGIG (reference sequence). The CDR3 spans 14 residues. This CDR3 is CAWRKPGGRYEQYF. For the CDR3, the DNA is TGTGCCTGGAGAAAACCCGGGGGGCGGTACGAGCAGTACTTC.

V and J are TRBV30 and TRBJ2-3; 9 bases agree with TRBD1. The germline V gene encodes CDR1 GTSNPN and CDR2 SVGIG (reference sequence). The length of the CDR3 is 16 residues. J gave up 4 bases and V 1 base, and 9 bases lay outside the gene matches. As DNA, the CDR3 is TGTGCCTGGAGTGCCAAAGGACAGGGGAAAGCAGATACGCAGTATTTT. Encoded protein: CAWSAKGQGKADTQYF.

V is TRBV7-2 and J is TRBJ1-1; the match to TRBD1 covers 8 bases. J gave up 2 bases and V 2 bases, and 4 bases lay outside the gene matches. The CDR3 totals 15 residues. Germline lookup yields CDR1 SGHTA and CDR2 FQGNSA. CDR3 sequence: CASSLMGQVNTEAFF. The CDR3 DNA reads as TGTGCCAGCAGCTTAATGGGACAGGTCAACACTGAAGCTTTCTTT.

The chain links TRBV7-8 to TRBJ1-1; D is undetermined. Germline V lookup: CDR1 SGHVS, CDR2 FQNEAQ. The ends were cut back, 1 base at V and 3 bases at J, with 9 bases in the middle. CDR3 length equals 14 residues. The CDR3 DNA is TGTGCCAGCAGCTTAGGAGGGCGTTACACTGAAGCTTTCTTT. It codes for CASSLGGRYTEAFF.

The chain employs TRBV11-2 and TRBJ1-4, with D possibly being TRBD1 (5 bases). This CDR3 has 14 residues. V lost 4 bases and J 6 bases, leaving 12 bases between the germline ends. In germline, CDR1 is SGHAT, CDR2 FQNNGV. CDR3: CASSSTAKDEKLFF. For the CDR3, the DNA is TGTGCCAGCAGCTCGACAGCAAAGGATGAAAAACTGTTTTTT.

The chain employs TRBV5-1 and TRBJ1-2, with 8 positions matching TRBD1. Germline V lookup: CDR1 SGHRS, CDR2 YFSETQ. The CDR3 extends over 13 amino acids. V was clipped by 1 base and J by 7 bases; unmatched bases: 3. The CDR3 nucleotides are TGCGCCAGCAGCTTGTCGCAGGGGGCTGGCTACACCTTC. This codes for CASSLSQGAGYTF. The full variable domain, in which reference TRBV5-1 and TRBJ1-2 provide the parts outside the CDR3, is KAGVTQTPRYLIKTRGQQVTLSCSPISGHRSVSWYQQTPGQGLQFLFEYFSETQRNKGNFPGRFSGRQFSNSRSEMNVSTLELGDSALYLCASSLSQGAGYTFGSGTRLTVV.

This rearrangement joins TRBV6-5 to TRBJ1-2, with D possibly TRBD1 on 6 matching bases. This CDR3 region has 15 residues. The V gene's germline CDR1 is MNHEY and CDR2 SVGAGI. V lost 6 bases to trimming and J lost 0 bases, with 14 bases between them. CDR3 nucleotides: TGTGCCAGCAGGTGGGCCAGGGGAGCTAACTATGGCTACACCTTC. Residues: CASRWARGANYGYTF.

The chain joins TRBV5-1 to TRBJ2-2; possibly TRBD2 for D (6 bases). The germline V and J ends were trimmed by 4 bases and 6 bases, with 16 bases remaining between them. This CDR3 is 15 amino acids long. Germline CDR1 reads SGHRS; CDR2 reads YFSETQ. The CDR3 here is CASSLQTRLPGELFF. The CDR3 DNA follows: TGCGCCAGCAGCCTACAGACTAGGCTCCCCGGGGAGCTGTTTTTT.

The rearrangement uses TRBV7-2 and TRBJ2-3, with D possibly being TRBD1 (8 bases). The CDR3 totals 13 residues. CDR1 and CDR2 from the germline V gene are SGHTA and FQGNSA. With 4 bases removed from V and 6 bases from J, the gap between germline ends came to 11 bases. As DNA, the CDR3 is TGTGCCAGCAGCTCACAGGGGGGGGATACGCAGTATTTT. Its protein is CASSSQGGDTQYF.

This clone was recorded a few times. The rearrangement joins TRBV4-1 to TRBJ2-1; D gene uncertain. Between the trimmed V and J ends, which lost 1 base and 0 bases, there was a span of 16 bases. The germline gives CDR1 MGHRA, CDR2 YSYEKL. This CDR3 spans 18 amino acids. This CDR3 is CASSQGADGRRSYNEQFF. CDR3 DNA sequence: TGCGCCAGCAGCCAAGGAGCCGATGGGCGTCGCTCCTACAATGAGCAGTTCTTC.

Remarks on this clone: Other DNA sequences in the sample encode the same CDR3. The V call is TRBV27, the J call TRBJ1-5; D call uncertain. From germline, CDR1 is MNHEY and CDR2 SMNVEV (reference sequence). V shed 0 bases and J shed 7 bases, with 7 bases lying between them. The CDR3 sequence is 13 residues long. The CDR3 here is CASSLSGVQPQHF. Written as DNA, the CDR3 is TGTGCCAGCAGTTTATCCGGGGTGCAGCCCCAGCATTTT.

The genes are TRBV5-6 and TRBJ2-2; D may be TRBD2 (6 bases). The CDR3 has 15 residues. With 1 base removed from V and 4 bases from J, the gap between germline ends came to 11 bases. Germline loops: CDR1 SGHDT, CDR2 YYEEEE. The CDR3 loop is CASSLYSGGTGELFF. The CDR3 DNA reads TGTGCCAGCAGCTTGTATAGCGGAGGCACCGGGGAGCTGTTTTTT.

The V call is TRBV5-1, the J call TRBJ1-3; no clear D. The germline CDR1 and CDR2 sequences are SGHRS and YFSETQ. CDR3 length: 15 amino acids. Trimming took off 0 bases at V and 4 bases at J, with 11 bases between the two ends. The DNA of the CDR3 is TGCGCCAGCAGCTTGGGGTTCCCCAGGGGAAACACCATATATTTT. It codes for CASSLGFPRGNTIYF.

Concerning this clone: A junction end diverges from the germline sequence, so it may reflect a read error. V is TRBV4-1 and J is TRBJ2-6, with D perhaps matching TRBD1 (5 bases). Germline CDR1 is MGHRA and CDR2 is YSYEKL. This CDR3 contains 18 residues. The CDR3 DNA sequence: TGCGCCAGCAGCCCAGGCAGGGCCCTCATCTCTGGGGCCAACGGCCTGACTTTC. Translation: CASSPGRALISGANGLTF.

The chain uses TRBV30 and TRBJ1-3; 7 nucleotides agree with TRBD1. The germline gives CDR1 GTSNPN, CDR2 SVGIG (reference sequence). The CDR3 sequence is 13 residues long. V gave up 1 base and J gave up 4 bases; unmatched junction bases: 1. CDR3 sequence: CAWSATGGNTIYF. The CDR3 DNA sequence: TGTGCCTGGAGTGCGACAGGGGGAAACACCATATATTTT.

The chain couples TRBV6-5 to TRBJ1-2; possibly TRBD1 for D (6 bases). Germline CDR1 is MNHEY and CDR2 is SVGAGI. The V end was cut by 6 bases, the J end by 7 bases, with 18 bases between. This CDR3 contains 14 residues. CDR3 region: CASRPPRGKGGYTF. The CDR3 DNA sequence: TGTGCCAGCAGGCCCCCCAGGGGAAAAGGTGGCTACACCTTC.